The present T cell receptor beta chain was sequenced within a study of blood T cell repertoires in COVID-19 (dated by TCRdb to the early 2020s). Background on the whole study: Samples covering the acute and convalescent phases of COVID-19 were provided by collaborators in the United States, Italy and Spain. A freely available public database, intended as a resource for researchers studying the immune response to SARS-CoV-2, is where the repertoires were released. The dataset comprised deeply sampled blood TCRbeta repertoires from subjects exposed to, actively infected with, or recovered from COVID-19. The material from the prospective study consisted of cDNA or gDNA derived from T cells, B-cell-depleted T cells, or PBMCs. Where available, HLA class I and class II types were obtained from metadata supplied by the sample provider rather than from assay-based typing. Sample metadata almost always included a de-identified subject ID, COVID-19 status, age in years and sex. The samples were drawn from two sources: the first 160 participants of the ongoing ImmuneRACE study, and about 1,300 subjects contributed by 6 global collaborators. Findings and caveats that apply to the study as a whole: The quantity of clinical and demographic metadata differed by source and by participant and was supplied without curation.

In the prospective study, participants were roughly 18 to 100 years old, resided in about two dozen geographic areas of the United States, and were enrolled through a virtual design. Cohort assignment in the prospective study relied on participant-reported clinical history from a screening survey and a study questionnaire. Mobile phlebotomists in the prospective study collected whole blood, serum and a nasopharyngeal or oropharyngeal swab from every participant. Prospective study participants could optionally give additional blood draws and questionnaires over an approximately 2-month period. Prospective study blood samples were shipped either frozen or at room temperature before DNA extraction. Of note for this clone: Its antigen remains undetermined. It has no much larger one-base neighbor in the sample; base qualities were not kept.

The immunoSEQ Assay, a bias-controlled multiplex PCR, was used to amplify TCRbeta CDR3 regions from genomic DNA. As for the authors' bioinformatics: The number of nucleated cells in each sample was estimated by amplification of reference gene primers within the assay. Sequence reads were collapsed and filtered to measure the absolute abundance of every unique TCRbeta CDR3 rearrangement. For each sample, productive Simpson clonality was calculated by taking the square root of Simpson's diversity index across productive rearrangements. This immuneACCESS table, as held by TCRdb, lists in-frame sequences with V and J called but not all clones. Of the missing ones, under half trace to an unresolved V gene in checked studies; the others have no known cause. The DNA gave D and trimming, while V, J and clone size come from that table. The sample has tens of thousands of clones on record, approximately 78% of them singletons. The ten largest clones add up to less than 4.5% of the sample.

A distance of 13 bases separates the germline ends of V and J, which lose 0 bases and 7 bases respectively. There are 14 amino acids in the CDR3, from cysteine to phenylalanine inclusive. Only CDR3 DNA remains: 42 bases, in frame from the first base. The germline V gene supplies CDR1 SGHDT and CDR2 YYEEEE. The chain couples TRBV5-6 to TRBJ1-1; TRBD1 is a possible D gene, resting on 5 matching bases. Sequencing input: PBMCs or T cells enriched from blood (not recorded which). This clonotype was obtained from a woman aged 40 to 49 with acute COVID-19. In nucleotide form, the sequence is TGTGCCAGCAGCTTGGTTGGTTACGGGGGTGAAGCTTTCTTT. This codes for CASSLVGYGGEAFF.